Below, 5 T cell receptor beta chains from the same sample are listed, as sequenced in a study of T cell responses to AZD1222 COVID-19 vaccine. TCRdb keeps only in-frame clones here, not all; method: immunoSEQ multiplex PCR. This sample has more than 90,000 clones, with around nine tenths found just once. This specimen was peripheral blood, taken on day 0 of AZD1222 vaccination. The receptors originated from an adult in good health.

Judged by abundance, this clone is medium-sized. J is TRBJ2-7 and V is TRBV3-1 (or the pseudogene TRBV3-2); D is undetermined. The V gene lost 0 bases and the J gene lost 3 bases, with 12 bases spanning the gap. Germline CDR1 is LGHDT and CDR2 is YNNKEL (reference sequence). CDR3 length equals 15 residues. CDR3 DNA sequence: TGTGCCAGCAGCCAAGATCGCGGCAGTGGCTACGAGCAGTACTTC. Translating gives CASSQDRGSGYEQYF.

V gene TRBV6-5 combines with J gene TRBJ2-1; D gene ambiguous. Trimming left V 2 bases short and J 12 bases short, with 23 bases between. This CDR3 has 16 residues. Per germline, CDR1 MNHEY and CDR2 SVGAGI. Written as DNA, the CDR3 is TGTGCCAGCAGTTACGACGCCAACCCCGAAGTGGTTGGGCAGTTCTTC. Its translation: CASSYDANPEVVGQFF.

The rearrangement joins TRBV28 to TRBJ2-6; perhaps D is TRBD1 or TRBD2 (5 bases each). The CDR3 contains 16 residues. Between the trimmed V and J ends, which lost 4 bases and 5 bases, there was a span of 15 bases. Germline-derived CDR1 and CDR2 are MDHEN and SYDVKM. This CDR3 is CASSSPWGSRANVLTF. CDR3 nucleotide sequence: TGTGCCAGCAGTTCGCCATGGGGGTCACGGGCCAACGTCCTGACTTTC.

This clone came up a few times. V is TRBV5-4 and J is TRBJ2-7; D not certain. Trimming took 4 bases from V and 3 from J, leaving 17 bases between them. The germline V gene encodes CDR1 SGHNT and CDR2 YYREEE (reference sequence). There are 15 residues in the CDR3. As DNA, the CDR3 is TGTGCCAGCAGCCCCGACAAAACTCTCTTCTACGAGCAGTACTTC. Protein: CASSPDKTLFYEQYF.

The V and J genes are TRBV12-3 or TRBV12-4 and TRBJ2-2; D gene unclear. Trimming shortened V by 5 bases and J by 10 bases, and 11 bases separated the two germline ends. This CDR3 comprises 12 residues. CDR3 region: CASSRAAAELFF. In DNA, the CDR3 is TGTGCCAGCAGTCGGGCGGCGGCGGAGCTGTTTTTT.